This T cell receptor (beta chain) came from a study of T-cell reconstitution after alpha-beta-depleted transplantation in children. V was clipped by 6 bases and J by 7 bases, with 8 bases between them. The CDR3 is made up of 10 amino acids. Per the germline V gene, CDR1 is DFQATT and CDR2 is SNEGSKA (reference sequence). The TCRbeta library was prepared with unique molecular identifiers. TCRdb redid the calling of the PCR reads with MiXCR, one entry per CDR3 protein. The table records about 600,000 distinct CDR3 sequences, approximately 12% of them present only once. Study-wide results and caveats: Among T cells one year after transplant, newly produced cells accounted for most counts and diversity.

This clonotype has only a few counts. What it binds is not known. The chain couples TRBV20-1 to TRBJ2-3; D is uncertain. This receptor was obtained from a male patient between 5 and 17 years old who had a stem cell transplant for acute myeloid leukemia, so the T cells may come from the graft donor. The input for sequencing was PBMCs, mostly from graft donor cells, taken 360 days after TCRalphabeta/CD19-depleted stem cell transplant. The CDR3 spells CSALANTQYF. The CDR3 nucleotides read TGCAGTGCCCTCGCAAATACGCAGTATTTT.